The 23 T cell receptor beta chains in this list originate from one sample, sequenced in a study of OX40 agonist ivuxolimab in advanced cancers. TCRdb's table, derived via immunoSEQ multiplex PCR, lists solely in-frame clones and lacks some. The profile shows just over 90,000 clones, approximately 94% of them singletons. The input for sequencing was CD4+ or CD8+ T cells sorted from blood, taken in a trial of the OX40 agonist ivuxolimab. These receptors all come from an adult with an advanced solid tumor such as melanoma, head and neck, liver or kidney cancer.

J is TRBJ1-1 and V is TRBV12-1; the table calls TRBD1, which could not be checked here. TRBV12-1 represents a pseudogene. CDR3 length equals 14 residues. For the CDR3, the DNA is TGTGCCAGCAGCCCGCGACAGGGATCCACTGAAGCTTTCTTT. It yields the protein CASSPRQGSTEAFF.

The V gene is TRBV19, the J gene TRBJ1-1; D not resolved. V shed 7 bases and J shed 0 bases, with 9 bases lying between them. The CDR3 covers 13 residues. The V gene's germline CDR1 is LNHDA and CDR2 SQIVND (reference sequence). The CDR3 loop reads CASIDLLNTEAFF. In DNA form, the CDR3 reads TGTGCCAGTATTGATTTGCTGAACACTGAAGCTTTCTTT.

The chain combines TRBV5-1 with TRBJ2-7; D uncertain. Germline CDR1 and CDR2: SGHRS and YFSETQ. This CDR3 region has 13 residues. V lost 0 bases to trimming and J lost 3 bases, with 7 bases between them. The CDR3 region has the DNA TGCGCCAGCAGCTTGGAAGGCGGCTACGAGCAGTACTTC. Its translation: CASSLEGGYEQYF. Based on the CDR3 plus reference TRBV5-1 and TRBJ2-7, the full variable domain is KAGVTQTPRYLIKTRGQQVTLSCSPISGHRSVSWYQQTPGQGLQFLFEYFSETQRNKGNFPGRFSGRQFSNSRSEMNVSTLELGDSALYLCASSLEGGYEQYFGPGTRLTVT.

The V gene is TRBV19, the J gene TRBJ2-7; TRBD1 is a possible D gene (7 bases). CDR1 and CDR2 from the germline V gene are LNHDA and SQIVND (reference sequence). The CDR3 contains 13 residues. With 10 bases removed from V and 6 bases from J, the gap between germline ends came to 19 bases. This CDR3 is CATRGWRDSEQYF. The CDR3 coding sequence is TGTGCCACCCGAGGCTGGAGGGACAGCGAGCAGTACTTC.

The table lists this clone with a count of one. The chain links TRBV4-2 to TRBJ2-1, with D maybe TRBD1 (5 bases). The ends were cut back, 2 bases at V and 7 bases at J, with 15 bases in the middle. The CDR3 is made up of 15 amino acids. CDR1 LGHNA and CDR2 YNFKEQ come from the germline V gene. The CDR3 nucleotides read TGTGCCAGCAGCCAATTGCTAGAAAGGGGAAATGAGCAGTTCTTC. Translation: CASSQLLERGNEQFF.

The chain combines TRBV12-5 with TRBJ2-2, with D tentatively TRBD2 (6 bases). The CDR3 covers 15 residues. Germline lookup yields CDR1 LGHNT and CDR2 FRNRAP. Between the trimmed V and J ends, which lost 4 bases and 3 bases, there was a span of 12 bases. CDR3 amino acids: CASGWDPSDTGELFF. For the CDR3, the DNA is TGTGCTAGTGGTTGGGACCCTAGCGACACCGGGGAGCTGTTTTTT.

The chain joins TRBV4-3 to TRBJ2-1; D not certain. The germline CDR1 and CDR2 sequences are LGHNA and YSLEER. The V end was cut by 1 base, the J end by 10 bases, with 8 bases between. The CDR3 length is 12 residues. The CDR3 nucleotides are TGCGCCAGCAGCCAAGGGGTGCGGGAGCAGTTCTTC. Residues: CASSQGVREQFF.

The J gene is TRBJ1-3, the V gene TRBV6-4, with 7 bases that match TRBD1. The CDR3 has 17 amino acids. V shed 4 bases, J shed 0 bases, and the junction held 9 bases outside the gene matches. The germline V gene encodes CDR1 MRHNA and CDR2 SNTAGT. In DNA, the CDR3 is TGTGCCAGCAGTGTCTTTCGGACAGGCTCCTCTGGAAACACCATATATTTT. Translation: CASSVFRTGSSGNTIYF.

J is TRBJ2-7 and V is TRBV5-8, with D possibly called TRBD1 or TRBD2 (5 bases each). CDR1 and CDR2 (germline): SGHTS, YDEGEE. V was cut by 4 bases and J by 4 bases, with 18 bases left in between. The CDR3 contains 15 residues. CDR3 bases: TGTGCCAGCAGCGTGGGACCGCATGGACAATACGAGCAGTACTTC. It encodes CASSVGPHGQYEQYF.

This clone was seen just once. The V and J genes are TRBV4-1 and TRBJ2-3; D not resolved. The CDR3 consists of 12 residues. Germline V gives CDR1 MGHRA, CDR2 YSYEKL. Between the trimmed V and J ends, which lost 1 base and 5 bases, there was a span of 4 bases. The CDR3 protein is CASSQGGDTQYF. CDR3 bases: TGCGCCAGCAGCCAAGGCGGAGATACGCAGTATTTT.

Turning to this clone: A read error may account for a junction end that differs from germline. CDR3 protein: CASSASGGAYNEQFF. CDR3 bases: TGTGCCAGCAGCGCCAGCGGGGGGGCCTATAATGAGCAGTTCTTC. The chain joins TRBV7-6 to TRBJ2-1; TRBD2 matches at 10 bases. This CDR3 has 15 residues. Germline CDR1 SGHVS, CDR2 FNYEAQ.

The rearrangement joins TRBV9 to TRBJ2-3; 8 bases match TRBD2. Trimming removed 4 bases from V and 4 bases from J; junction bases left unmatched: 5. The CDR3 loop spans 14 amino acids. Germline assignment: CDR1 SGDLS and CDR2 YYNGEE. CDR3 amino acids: CASSLGGASDTQYF. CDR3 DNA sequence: TGTGCCAGCAGCCTCGGGGGGGCGTCAGATACGCAGTATTTT.

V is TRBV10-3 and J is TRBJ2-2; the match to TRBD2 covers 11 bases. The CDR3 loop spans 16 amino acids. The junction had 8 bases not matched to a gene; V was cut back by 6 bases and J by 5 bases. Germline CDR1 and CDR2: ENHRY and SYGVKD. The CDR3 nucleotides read TGTGCCATCAGCCCCACTAGCGGGGGACTAACCGGGGAGCTGTTTTTT. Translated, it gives CAISPTSGGLTGELFF.

The CDR3 nucleotides are TGCAGCGTACGATTAATGGCCGGGGAGCTGTTTTTT. Translating gives CSVRLMAGELFF. This sequence joins TRBV29-1 and TRBJ2-2; D remains ambiguous. V was pared by 6 bases and J by 6 bases, with 11 bases between. CDR1 and CDR2 from the germline V gene are SQVTM and ANQGSEA. The length of the CDR3 is 12 residues.

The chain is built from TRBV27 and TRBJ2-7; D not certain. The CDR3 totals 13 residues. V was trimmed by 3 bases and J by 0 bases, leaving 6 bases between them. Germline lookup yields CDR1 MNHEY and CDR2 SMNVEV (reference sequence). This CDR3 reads CASSFRSSYEQYF. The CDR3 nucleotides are TGTGCCAGCAGTTTCCGGAGCTCCTACGAGCAGTACTTC.

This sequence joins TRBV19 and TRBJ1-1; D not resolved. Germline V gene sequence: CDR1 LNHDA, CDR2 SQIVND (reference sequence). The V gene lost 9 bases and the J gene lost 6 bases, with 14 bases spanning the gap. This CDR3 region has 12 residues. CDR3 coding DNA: TGTGCCAGCCTAGTGTGGCCGTCTGAAGCTTTCTTT. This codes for CASLVWPSEAFF. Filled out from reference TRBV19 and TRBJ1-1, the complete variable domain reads DGGITQSPKYLFRKEGQNVTLSCEQNLNHDAMYWYRQDPGQGLRLIYYSQIVNDFQKGDIAEGYSVSREKKESFPLTVTSAQKNPTAFYLCASLVWPSEAFFGQGTRLTVV.

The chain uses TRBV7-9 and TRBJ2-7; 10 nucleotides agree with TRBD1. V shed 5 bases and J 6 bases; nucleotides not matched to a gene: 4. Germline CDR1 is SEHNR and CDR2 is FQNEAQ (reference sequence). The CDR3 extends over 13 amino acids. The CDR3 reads CASSRQGAGEQYF. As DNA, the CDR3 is TGTGCCAGCAGCAGACAGGGGGCGGGCGAGCAGTACTTC.

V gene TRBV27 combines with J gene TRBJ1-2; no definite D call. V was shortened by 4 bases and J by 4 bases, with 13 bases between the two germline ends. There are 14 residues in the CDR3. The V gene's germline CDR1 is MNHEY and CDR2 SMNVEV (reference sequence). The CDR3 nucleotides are TGTGCCAGCAGTTCCTCGGCGGAGGCCTATGGCTACACCTTC. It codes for CASSSSAEAYGYTF.

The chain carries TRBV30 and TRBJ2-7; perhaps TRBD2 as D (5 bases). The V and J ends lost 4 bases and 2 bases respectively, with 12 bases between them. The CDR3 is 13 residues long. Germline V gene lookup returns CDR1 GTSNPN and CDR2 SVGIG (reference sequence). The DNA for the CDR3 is TGTGCCTGGACCCGAGACGGGACCTACGAGCAGTACTTC. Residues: CAWTRDGTYEQYF. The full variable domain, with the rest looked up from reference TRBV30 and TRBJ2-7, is SQTIHQWPATLVQPVGSPLSLECTVEGTSNPNLYWYRQAAGRGLQLLFYSVGIGQISSEVPQNLSASRPQDRQFILSSKKLLLSDSGFYLCAWTRDGTYEQYFGPGTRLTVT.

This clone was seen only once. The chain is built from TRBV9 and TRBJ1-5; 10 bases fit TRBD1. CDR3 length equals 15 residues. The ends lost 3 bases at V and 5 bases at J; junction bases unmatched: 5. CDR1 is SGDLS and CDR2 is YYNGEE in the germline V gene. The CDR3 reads CASSETGGEYQPQHF. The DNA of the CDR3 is TGTGCCAGCAGCGAGACAGGGGGCGAATATCAGCCCCAGCATTTT.

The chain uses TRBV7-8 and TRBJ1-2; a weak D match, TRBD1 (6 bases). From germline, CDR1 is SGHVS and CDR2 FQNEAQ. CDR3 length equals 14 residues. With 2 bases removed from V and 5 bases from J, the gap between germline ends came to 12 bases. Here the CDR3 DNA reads TGTGCCAGCAGCTTACCAGGGGCGGTGTATGGCTACACCTTC. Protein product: CASSLPGAVYGYTF.

The CDR3 DNA sequence: TGCAGCGCCTTCTGGTCTGGAGGGGACATTCAGTACTTC. Its protein is CSAFWSGGDIQYF. The chain employs TRBV29-1 and TRBJ2-4, with a tentative D call TRBD2 (6 bases). V was trimmed by 7 bases and J by 8 bases, leaving 18 bases between them. The CDR3 runs 13 residues. CDR1 SQVTM and CDR2 ANQGSEA come from the germline V gene.

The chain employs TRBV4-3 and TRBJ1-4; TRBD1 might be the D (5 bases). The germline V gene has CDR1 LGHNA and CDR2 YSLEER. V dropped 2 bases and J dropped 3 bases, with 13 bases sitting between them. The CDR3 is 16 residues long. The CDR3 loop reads CASSQHIGGANEKLFF. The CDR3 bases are TGCGCCAGCAGCCAACATATCGGGGGAGCTAATGAAAAACTGTTTTTT.